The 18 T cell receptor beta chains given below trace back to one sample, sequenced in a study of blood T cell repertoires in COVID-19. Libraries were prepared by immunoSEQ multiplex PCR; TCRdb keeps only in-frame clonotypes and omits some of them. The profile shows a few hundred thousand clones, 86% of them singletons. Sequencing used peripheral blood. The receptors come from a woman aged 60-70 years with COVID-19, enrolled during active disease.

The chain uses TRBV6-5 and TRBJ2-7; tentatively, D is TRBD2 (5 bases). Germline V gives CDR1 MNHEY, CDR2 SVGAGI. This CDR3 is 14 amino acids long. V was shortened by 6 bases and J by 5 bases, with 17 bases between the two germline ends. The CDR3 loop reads CASSPGILEHEQYF. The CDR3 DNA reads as TGTGCCAGCAGCCCCGGGATTTTAGAACACGAGCAGTACTTC.

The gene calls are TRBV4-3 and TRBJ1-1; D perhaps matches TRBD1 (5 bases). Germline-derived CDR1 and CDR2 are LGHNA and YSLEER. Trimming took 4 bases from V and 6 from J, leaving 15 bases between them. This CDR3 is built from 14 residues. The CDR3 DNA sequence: TGCGCCAGCAGCCGGAGGGGAGTACGGCCTGAAGCTTTCTTT. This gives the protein CASSRRGVRPEAFF.

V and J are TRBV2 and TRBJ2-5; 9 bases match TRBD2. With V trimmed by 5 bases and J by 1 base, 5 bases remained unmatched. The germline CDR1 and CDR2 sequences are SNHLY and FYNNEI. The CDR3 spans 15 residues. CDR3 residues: CASSSGTSSQETQYF. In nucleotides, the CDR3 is TGTGCCAGCAGTTCCGGGACTAGCAGCCAAGAGACCCAGTACTTC.

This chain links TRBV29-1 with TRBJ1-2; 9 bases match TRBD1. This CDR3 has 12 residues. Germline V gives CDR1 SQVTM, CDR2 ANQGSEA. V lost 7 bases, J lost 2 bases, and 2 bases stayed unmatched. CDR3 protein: CSGDRANYGYTF. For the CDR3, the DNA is TGCAGCGGGGACAGGGCGAACTATGGCTACACCTTC.

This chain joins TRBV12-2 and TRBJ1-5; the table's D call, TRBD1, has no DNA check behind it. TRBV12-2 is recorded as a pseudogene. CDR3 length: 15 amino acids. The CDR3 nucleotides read TGTGCAAGTCGTTTCTCCGGGACAGACAATCAGCCCCAGCATTTT. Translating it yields CASRFSGTDNQPQHF.

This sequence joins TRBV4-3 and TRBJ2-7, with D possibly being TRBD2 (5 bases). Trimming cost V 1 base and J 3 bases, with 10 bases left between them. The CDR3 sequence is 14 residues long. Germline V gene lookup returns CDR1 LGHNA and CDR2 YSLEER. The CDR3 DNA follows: TGCGCCAGCAGCCAAGCTCCAGGAGGCTACGAGCAGTACTTC. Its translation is CASSQAPGGYEQYF.

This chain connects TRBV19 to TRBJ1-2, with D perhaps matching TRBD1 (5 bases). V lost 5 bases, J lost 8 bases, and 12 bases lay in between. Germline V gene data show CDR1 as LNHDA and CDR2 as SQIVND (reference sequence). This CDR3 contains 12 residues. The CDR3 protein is CASSFSGYGYTF. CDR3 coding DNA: TGTGCCAGTAGTTTTTCAGGGTACGGCTACACCTTC.

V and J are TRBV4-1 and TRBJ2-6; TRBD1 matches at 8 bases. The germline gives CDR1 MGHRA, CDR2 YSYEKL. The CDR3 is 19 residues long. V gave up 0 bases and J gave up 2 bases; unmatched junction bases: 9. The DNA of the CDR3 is TGCGCCAGCAGCCAAGATCGCGGGTCAGGGGGCGCTGGGGCCAACGTCCTGACTTTC. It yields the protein CASSQDRGSGGAGANVLTF.

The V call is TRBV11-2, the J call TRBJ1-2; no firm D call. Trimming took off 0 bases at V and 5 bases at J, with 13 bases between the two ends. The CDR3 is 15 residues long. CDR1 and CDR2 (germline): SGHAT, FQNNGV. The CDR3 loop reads CASSLDVTDKYGYTF. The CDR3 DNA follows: TGTGCCAGCAGCTTAGATGTTACAGACAAGTATGGCTACACCTTC. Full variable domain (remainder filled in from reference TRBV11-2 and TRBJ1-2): EAGVAQSPRYKIIEKRQSVAFWCNPISGHATLYWYQQILGQGPKLLIQFQNNGVVDDSQLPKDRFSAERLKGVDSTLKIQPAKLEDSAVYLCASSLDVTDKYGYTFGSGTRLTVV.

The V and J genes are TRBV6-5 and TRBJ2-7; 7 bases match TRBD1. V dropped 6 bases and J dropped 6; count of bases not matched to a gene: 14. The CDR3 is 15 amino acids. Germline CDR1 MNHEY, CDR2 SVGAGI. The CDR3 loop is CASSLPGQAGREQYF. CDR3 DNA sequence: TGTGCCAGCAGCCTTCCCGGACAGGCTGGTCGCGAGCAGTACTTC.

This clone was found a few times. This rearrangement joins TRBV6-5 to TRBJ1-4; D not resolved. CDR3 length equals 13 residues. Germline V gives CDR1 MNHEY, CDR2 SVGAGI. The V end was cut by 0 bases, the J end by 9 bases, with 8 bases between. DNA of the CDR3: TGTGCCAGCAGTTACTCTCCCTATCAAAAACTGTTTTTT. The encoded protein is CASSYSPYQKLFF.

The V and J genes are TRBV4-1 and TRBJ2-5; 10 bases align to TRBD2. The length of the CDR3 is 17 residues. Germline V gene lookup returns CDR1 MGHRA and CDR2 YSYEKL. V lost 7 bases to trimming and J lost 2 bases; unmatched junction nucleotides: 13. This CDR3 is CASTYGIAGGLQETQYF. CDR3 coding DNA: TGCGCCAGCACCTACGGTATAGCGGGGGGACTACAAGAGACCCAGTACTTC.

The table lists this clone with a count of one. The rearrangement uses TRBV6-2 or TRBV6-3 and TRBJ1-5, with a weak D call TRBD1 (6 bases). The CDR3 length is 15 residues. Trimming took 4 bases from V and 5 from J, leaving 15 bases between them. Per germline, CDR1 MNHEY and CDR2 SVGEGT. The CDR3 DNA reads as TGTGCCAGCAGTTCCCAGGGAAAGGGGGATCAGCCCCAGCATTTT. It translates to CASSSQGKGDQPQHF.

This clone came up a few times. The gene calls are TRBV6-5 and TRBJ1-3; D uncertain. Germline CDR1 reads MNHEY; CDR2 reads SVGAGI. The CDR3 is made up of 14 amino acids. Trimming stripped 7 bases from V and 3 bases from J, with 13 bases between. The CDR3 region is CASTLLGSGNTIYF. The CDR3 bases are TGTGCCAGCACCCTCTTGGGGAGTGGAAACACCATATATTTT.

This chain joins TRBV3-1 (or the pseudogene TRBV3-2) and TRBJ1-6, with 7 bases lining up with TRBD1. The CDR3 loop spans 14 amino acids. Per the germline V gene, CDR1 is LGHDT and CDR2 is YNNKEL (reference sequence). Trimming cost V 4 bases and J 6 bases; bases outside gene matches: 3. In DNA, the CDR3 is TGTGCCAGCAGCCTCCGGGACAGTAATTCACCCCTCCACTTT. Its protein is CASSLRDSNSPLHF.

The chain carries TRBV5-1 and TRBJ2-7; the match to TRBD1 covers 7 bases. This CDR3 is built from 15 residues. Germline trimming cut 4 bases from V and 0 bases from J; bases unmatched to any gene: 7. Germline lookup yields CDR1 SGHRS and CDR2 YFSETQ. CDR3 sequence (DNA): TGCGCCAGCAGCCTAGGGACAGACAGCTCCTACGAGCAGTACTTC. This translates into CASSLGTDSSYEQYF.

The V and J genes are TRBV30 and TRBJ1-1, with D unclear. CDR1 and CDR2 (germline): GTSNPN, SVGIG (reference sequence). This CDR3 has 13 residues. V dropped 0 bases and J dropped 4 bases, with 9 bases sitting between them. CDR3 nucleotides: TGTGCCTGGAGTGTACTCTACAGCACTGAAGCTTTCTTT. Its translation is CAWSVLYSTEAFF.

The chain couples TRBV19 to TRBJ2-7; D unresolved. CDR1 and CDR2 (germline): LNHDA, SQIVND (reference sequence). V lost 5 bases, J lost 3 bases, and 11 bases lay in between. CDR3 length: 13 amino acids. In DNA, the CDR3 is TGTGCCAGTAGTCTGGTTCCGGGCTACGAGCAGTACTTC. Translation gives CASSLVPGYEQYF.